Listed here are 32 T cell receptor beta chains from one sample, sequenced in a study of blood T cell repertoires in COVID-19. Sequencing used immunoSEQ multiplex PCR; TCRdb keeps in-frame clones, though not all of them. The table records 60,000 to 75,000 clones, more than 70% of them present only once. Sequenced input: peripheral blood. These receptors came from a woman older than 75 with active or convalescent COVID-19.

This chain links TRBV4-1 with TRBJ1-2; D uncertain. Trimming took off 4 bases at V and 8 bases at J, with 8 bases between the two ends. The CDR3 is 11 amino acids. Germline CDR1 reads MGHRA; CDR2 reads YSYEKL. CDR3 protein: CASSRDRGYTF. As DNA, the CDR3 is TGCGCCAGCAGCCGTGATCGGGGCTACACCTTC.

The chain joins TRBV18 to TRBJ1-5; 7 bases map to TRBD1. Germline CDR1 is KGHSH and CDR2 is LQKENI. With 6 bases clipped from V and 4 bases from J, the junction kept 6 bases outside the gene matches. CDR3 length equals 14 residues. CDR3 in amino acids: CASSQGGPNQPQHF. CDR3 bases: TGTGCCAGCTCCCAAGGGGGCCCGAATCAGCCCCAGCATTTT.

The chain is built from TRBV4-1 and TRBJ2-3; 10 positions match TRBD2. This CDR3 spans 17 amino acids. The trim removed 4 bases at V and 0 bases at J, leaving 7 bases unmatched. In germline, CDR1 is MGHRA, CDR2 YSYEKL. The CDR3 DNA follows: TGCGCCAGCAGCCGAGCGGGGGGGACGTATAGCACAGATACGCAGTATTTT. This codes for CASSRAGGTYSTDTQYF.

Comment on this clone: Mismatch with germline at one junction end may stem from a read error. V is TRBV7-7 and J is TRBJ2-1; D may be TRBD2 (5 bases). The CDR3 sequence is 13 residues long. CDR1 and CDR2 (germline): SSHAT, FNYEAQ (reference sequence). CDR3 coding DNA: TGTGCTAGCAGCTTGGGAGCCTACAATGAGCAGTTCTTC. Its protein is CASSLGAYNEQFF.

CDR3 region: CASSLANEQFF. The CDR3, as DNA: TGTGCCAGCAGCCTAGCCAATGAGCAGTTCTTC. V gene TRBV12-3 or TRBV12-4 combines with J gene TRBJ2-1, with a tentative D call TRBD2 (5 bases). V was pared by 6 bases and J by 6 bases, with 6 bases between. The CDR3 is 11 residues long.

The rearrangement joins TRBV27 to TRBJ2-2, with 12 bases that match TRBD2. CDR3 length: 16 amino acids. V was pared by 7 bases and J by 4 bases, with 7 bases of the junction left unmatched. CDR1 and CDR2 (germline): MNHEY, SMNVEV (reference sequence). The CDR3: CASTLAGGRATGELFF. In DNA form, the CDR3 reads TGTGCCAGCACGCTAGCGGGGGGGCGAGCCACCGGGGAGCTGTTTTTT.

J is TRBJ1-5 and V is TRBV12-3 or TRBV12-4; D unclear. The V gene lost 1 base and the J gene lost 5 bases, with 6 bases spanning the gap. The CDR3 totals 13 residues. The CDR3 DNA sequence: TGTGCCAGCAGTTTAGGAGGCGATCAGCCCCAGCATTTT. Translating it yields CASSLGGDQPQHF.

This clone was detected once. The genes are TRBV5-1 and TRBJ1-2; 11 bases match TRBD1. The CDR3 totals 15 residues. Germline V gene sequence: CDR1 SGHRS, CDR2 YFSETQ. V shed 4 bases, J shed 4 bases, and the junction held 6 bases outside the gene matches. The CDR3 bases are TGCGCCAGCAGCACCTCCGGGACAGGGGGCTATGGCTACACCTTC. It translates to CASSTSGTGGYGYTF.

This chain links TRBV6-2 or TRBV6-3 with TRBJ2-1; D is perhaps TRBD2 (7 bases). Trimming removed 5 bases from V and 1 base from J, with 15 bases in between. The CDR3 has 16 residues. Germline assignment: CDR1 MNHEY and CDR2 SVGEGT. CDR3 DNA sequence: TGTGCCAGCAGTCAGATGCGGGGGCTATCCTACAATGAGCAGTTCTTC. It is translated as CASSQMRGLSYNEQFF.

V and J are TRBV24-1 and TRBJ2-1; 8 bases match TRBD1. Per germline, CDR1 KGHDR and CDR2 SFDVKD. This CDR3 comprises 12 residues. V lost 9 bases, J lost 5 bases, and 2 bases stayed unmatched. The CDR3 sequence: CATGQGHNEQFF. DNA for the CDR3: TGTGCCACCGGACAGGGACACAATGAGCAGTTCTTC.

This sequence joins TRBV30 and TRBJ2-2, with 7 bases lining up with TRBD1. Germline-derived CDR1 and CDR2 are GTSNPN and SVGIG (reference sequence). The CDR3 length is 14 residues. The V and J ends lost 2 bases and 3 bases, in that order; junction bases with no gene match: 3. This CDR3 is CAWSPGQHTGELFF. For the CDR3, the DNA is TGTGCCTGGAGTCCGGGACAGCACACCGGGGAGCTGTTTTTT.

This chain uses TRBV28 with TRBJ2-7, with TRBD1 matching over 9 bases. After removal of 6 bases from V and 11 bases from J, the junction contained 11 bases not matched to a gene. The length of the CDR3 is 13 residues. Germline V CDR1 and CDR2: MDHEN, SYDVKM. The CDR3 protein is CASRGQGTPMKYF. DNA of the CDR3: TGTGCCAGCAGGGGACAGGGAACCCCTATGAAGTACTTC.

To note about this clone: Germline is not matched at one junction end, which may reflect a read error. V usage is TRBV29-1 and J usage is TRBJ1-2; 8 bases are shared with TRBD1. The CDR3 sequence is 15 residues long. Germline assignment: CDR1 SQVTM and CDR2 ANQGSEA. CDR3: CSVYGRTGKGYGCTF. For the CDR3, the DNA is TGCAGCGTTTATGGTCGGACAGGGAAGGGCTATGGCTGCACCTTC.

CDR3 sequence reads: CASSPTDRGRWTGELFF. As DNA, the CDR3 is TGTGCCAGCAGCCCGACTGACAGGGGGCGGTGGACCGGGGAGCTGTTTTTT. The chain employs TRBV27 and TRBJ2-2, with TRBD1 identical over 10 bases. There are 17 residues in the CDR3. Unmatched junction bases numbered 12, after V lost 6 bases and J lost 5 bases. Germline values: CDR1 MNHEY, CDR2 SMNVEV (reference sequence).

J is TRBJ1-2 and V is TRBV28, with a possible D match to TRBD1 (6 bases). Germline CDR1 and CDR2: MDHEN and SYDVKM. With 8 bases removed from V and 4 bases from J, the gap between germline ends came to 20 bases. The CDR3 is made up of 15 amino acids. The CDR3 loop is CASRPRGAGGYGYTF. The DNA of the CDR3 is TGTGCCAGCCGGCCCAGGGGCGCGGGCGGCTATGGCTACACCTTC.

The sample holds one count of this clone. The chain links TRBV11-2 to TRBJ1-4; TRBD1 might be the D (5 bases). Germline V gene lookup returns CDR1 SGHAT and CDR2 FQNNGV. Trimming removed 1 base at V and 7 bases at J, with 16 bases between. CDR3 size: 16 residues. The CDR3 DNA reads TGTGCCAGCAGCTTAGCCGGGAGGGGAAGAAGTGAAAAACTGTTTTTT. Translated, it gives CASSLAGRGRSEKLFF.

This clone was found a few times. The V call is TRBV6-5, the J call TRBJ2-2; 9 nucleotides agree with TRBD1. The CDR3 totals 15 residues. J was trimmed by 5 bases and V by 1 base; bases with no gene match: 2. Germline V gives CDR1 MNHEY, CDR2 SVGAGI. CDR3 in amino acids: CASSYFGQGTGELFF. CDR3 sequence (DNA): TGTGCCAGCAGTTACTTCGGACAGGGGACCGGGGAGCTGTTTTTT.

The rearrangement uses TRBV11-2 and TRBJ1-1; D remains unclear. The CDR3 contains 15 residues. V gave up 0 bases and J gave up 6 bases, with 14 bases separating them. Germline assignment: CDR1 SGHAT and CDR2 FQNNGV. For the CDR3, the DNA is TGTGCCAGCAGCTTAGACCGTGTGTTGTCGTCTGAAGCTTTCTTT. Protein sequence: CASSLDRVLSSEAFF.

The J gene is TRBJ2-7, the V gene TRBV6-5; weak D call: TRBD2 (6 bases). Germline V gene lookup returns CDR1 MNHEY and CDR2 SVGAGI. The V gene lost 2 bases and the J gene lost 0 bases, with 11 bases spanning the gap. The CDR3 is 15 amino acids. This chain's CDR3 is CASSYTGESSYEQYF. For the CDR3, the DNA is TGTGCCAGCAGTTACACGGGGGAATCCTCCTACGAGCAGTACTTC.

This clone was seen a single time. The rearrangement joins TRBV24-1 to TRBJ1-5; D is perhaps TRBD1 (5 bases). The CDR3 is 17 amino acids. CDR1 and CDR2 (germline): KGHDR, SFDVKD. V lost 1 base and J 2 bases, leaving 14 bases between the germline ends. The CDR3 loop reads CATSDFYEGAGNQPQHF. The CDR3 coding sequence is TGTGCCACCAGTGATTTTTACGAAGGGGCTGGCAATCAGCCCCAGCATTTT.

This clone was counted only a few times. CDR3 in amino acids: CASSYSNRRGLYEQYF. The DNA of the CDR3 is TGTGCCAGCAGTTACTCGAATAGGCGGGGACTCTACGAGCAGTACTTC. The genes are TRBV6-5 and TRBJ2-7, with a tentative D call TRBD2 (6 bases). The CDR3 covers 16 residues. CDR1 and CDR2 (germline): MNHEY, SVGAGI. Trimming took 0 bases from V and 3 from J, leaving 15 bases between them.

The rearrangement joins TRBV5-1 to TRBJ2-3; TRBD2 matches at 14 bases. Germline CDR1 is SGHRS and CDR2 is YFSETQ. The CDR3 sequence is 16 residues long. Unmatched junction bases numbered 5, after V lost 2 bases and J lost 6 bases. CDR3 region: CASSLGLAGGPDTQYF. The CDR3, as DNA: TGCGCCAGCAGCTTAGGACTAGCGGGGGGCCCGGATACGCAGTATTTT.

The V and J genes are TRBV19 and TRBJ2-7; a weak D match, TRBD2 (6 bases). Germline V CDR1 and CDR2: LNHDA, SQIVND (reference sequence). The CDR3 extends over 15 amino acids. The ends were cut back, 3 bases at V and 6 bases at J, with 18 bases in the middle. The CDR3 DNA sequence: TGTGCCAGTAGTATGACCGGGGTAGCGGAGGGCGAGCAGTACTTC. Its translation is CASSMTGVAEGEQYF. Drawing the rest from reference TRBV19 and TRBJ2-7, the complete variable domain is DGGITQSPKYLFRKEGQNVTLSCEQNLNHDAMYWYRQDPGQGLRLIYYSQIVNDFQKGDIAEGYSVSREKKESFPLTVTSAQKNPTAFYLCASSMTGVAEGEQYFGPGTRLTVT.

This chain uses TRBV7-3 with TRBJ1-1; 8 bases match TRBD1. The CDR3 covers 13 residues. CDR1 and CDR2 (germline): SGHTA, FQGTGA. Trimming took 3 bases from V and 4 from J; bases not matched to a gene: 1. CDR3 region: CASSFTGGTEAFF. The CDR3 bases are TGTGCCAGCAGCTTCACAGGGGGCACTGAAGCTTTCTTT.

This chain uses TRBV18 with TRBJ2-4, with D uncertain. The CDR3 runs 13 residues. From germline, CDR1 is KGHSH and CDR2 LQKENI. Trimming shortened V by 2 bases and J by 6 bases, and 8 bases separated the two germline ends. CDR3 in DNA: TGTGCCAGCTCACCAAATAACGGAAACATTCAGTACTTC. Translation gives CASSPNNGNIQYF.

The chain recombines TRBV6-4 with TRBJ1-5; D unclear. The CDR3 runs 14 residues. CDR1 MRHNA and CDR2 SNTAGT come from the germline V gene. CDR3 nucleotides: TGTACCCTACCGTATACAGCACCCAATCAGCCCCAGCATTTT. This encodes CTLPYTAPNQPQHF.

This rearrangement joins TRBV6-5 to TRBJ1-6; TRBD1 is a possible D gene (6 bases). Germline CDR1 is MNHEY and CDR2 is SVGAGI. V dropped 7 bases and J dropped 8 bases, with 18 bases sitting between them. There are 15 residues in the CDR3. The CDR3 region is CASMNRVSTDSPLHF. CDR3 coding DNA: TGTGCCAGCATGAACAGGGTTAGCACTGATTCACCCCTCCACTTT.

V gene TRBV19 combines with J gene TRBJ2-4; 7 bases map to TRBD1. CDR3 length equals 17 residues. The V gene's germline CDR1 is LNHDA and CDR2 SQIVND (reference sequence). With 5 bases clipped from V and 5 bases from J, the junction kept 15 bases outside the gene matches. The DNA for the CDR3 is TGTGCCAGTAGTCTCCTAACAGGGGCAGGATCCGAAAACATTCAGTACTTC. It translates to CASSLLTGAGSENIQYF.

V is TRBV6-5 and J is TRBJ1-5; the D gene is possibly TRBD1 (5 bases). Germline V gene lookup returns CDR1 MNHEY and CDR2 SVGAGI. Trimming took off 6 bases at V and 4 bases at J, with 13 bases between the two ends. The CDR3 is 14 amino acids. The CDR3 loop reads CASRPDSRNQPQHF. The CDR3 DNA follows: TGTGCCAGCAGACCCGACAGCCGGAATCAGCCCCAGCATTTT.

The chain links TRBV7-9 to TRBJ2-5, with TRBD2 identical over 7 bases. CDR3 size: 15 residues. The ends lost 4 bases at V and 4 bases at J; junction bases unmatched: 9. Looked up from germline, CDR1 is SEHNR and CDR2 is FQNEAQ (reference sequence). This CDR3 reads CASSSRLARGETQYF. The CDR3 coding sequence is TGTGCCAGCAGCTCCAGACTAGCTAGGGGAGAGACCCAGTACTTC.

This clone was seen only a few times. The chain couples TRBV5-1 to TRBJ1-5; no clear D. The germline gives CDR1 SGHRS, CDR2 YFSETQ. The CDR3 spans 16 residues. Trimming removed 4 bases from V and 0 bases from J, with 14 bases in between. The CDR3 region has the DNA TGCGCCAGCAGCCCGGGTCACGGGGATAGCAATCAGCCCCAGCATTTT. Amino acids: CASSPGHGDSNQPQHF.

This clone was detected only a few times. The chain is built from TRBV13 and TRBJ2-7, with D possibly being TRBD2 (6 bases). V lost 4 bases and J 7 bases, leaving 11 bases between the germline ends. CDR1 PRHDT and CDR2 FYEKMQ come from the germline V gene (reference sequence). This CDR3 spans 12 amino acids. The CDR3: CASSWRGKEQYF. The DNA for the CDR3 is TGTGCCAGCAGCTGGAGGGGTAAGGAGCAGTACTTC. The entire variable domain, with the rest obtained from reference TRBV13 and TRBJ2-7, is as follows: AAGVIQSPRHLIKEKRETATLKCYPIPRHDTVYWYQQGPGQDPQFLISFYEKMQSDKGSIPDRFSAQQFSDYHSELNMSSLELGDSALYFCASSWRGKEQYFGPGTRLTVT.